This T cell receptor beta chain was obtained from a study of blood T cells in healthy people across ages. Overall study findings and caveats: Higher naive T cell percentage went strongly together with higher TCR beta diversity. Age advanced and TCR beta diversity per million T cells fell, roughly linearly. Using unsorted PBMCs precluded a conclusive naive versus antigen-experienced comparison. The study found more naive CD4+ cells and higher diversity in long-lived than aged donors.

With a J-beta primer mix and a sample-barcoded 5' primer, a second PCR ran roughly 7 to 11 cycles. TCRdb passed the 5' RACE reads through MiXCR, listing each CDR3 protein once. The sample lists some 790,000 distinct CDR3 sequences, around 28% occurring once. This CDR3 contains 15 residues. From germline, CDR1 is DFQATT and CDR2 SNEGSKA (reference sequence). V shed 6 bases and J 3 bases; nucleotides not matched to a gene: 8. This clonotype was picked up many times. Its antigen is still unknown. Sequencing used blood. This sequence was found in a woman aged 80 or over in good health. The chain recombines TRBV20-1 with TRBJ2-3; 11 bases line up with TRBD2. The CDR3 DNA is TGCAGTGCCTTCGTAGCGGGGGGGCCGACAGATACGCAGTATTTT. Protein product: CSAFVAGGPTDTQYF.